This T cell receptor beta chain was retrieved from a study of CD8+ T cells in alopecia areata. Background on the study: The drug, oral tofacitinib, was given to treated patients at 5 to 10 mg twice daily.

Once RNA had been extracted, it was reverse transcribed into cDNA to act as the sequencing template. The assay was immunoSEQ multiplex PCR, and TCRdb's table has in-frame clones only and misses some. Here the sample spans about 200,000 clones, roughly 56% being singletons. Regarding this clone: The antigen remains unidentified.

Noted treatment: oral pan-JAK inhibitor, 5-10 mg twice daily. Patients with alopecia areata provided lesional scalp punch biopsies as well as peripheral blood. CD4+ and CD8+ T cells were sorted from PBMCs stained for CD3, CD4 and CD8. Study-level findings and limits: In blood and scalp, many expanded lesional clones persisted during tofacitinib.

Germline loops: CDR1 SQVTM, CDR2 ANQGSEA. V shed 4 bases and J shed 0 bases, with 12 bases lying between them. The CDR3 loop spans 14 amino acids. The clonotype originates from a human donor with alopecia areata. This chain joins TRBV29-1 and TRBJ1-2, with D perhaps matching TRBD1 (5 bases). The specimen was CD4+ T cells sorted from blood, collected at week 4, from a patient treated with tofacitinib. The CDR3 reads CSVVPRAANYGYTF. DNA for the CDR3: TGCAGCGTTGTCCCCAGGGCAGCTAACTATGGCTACACCTTC.